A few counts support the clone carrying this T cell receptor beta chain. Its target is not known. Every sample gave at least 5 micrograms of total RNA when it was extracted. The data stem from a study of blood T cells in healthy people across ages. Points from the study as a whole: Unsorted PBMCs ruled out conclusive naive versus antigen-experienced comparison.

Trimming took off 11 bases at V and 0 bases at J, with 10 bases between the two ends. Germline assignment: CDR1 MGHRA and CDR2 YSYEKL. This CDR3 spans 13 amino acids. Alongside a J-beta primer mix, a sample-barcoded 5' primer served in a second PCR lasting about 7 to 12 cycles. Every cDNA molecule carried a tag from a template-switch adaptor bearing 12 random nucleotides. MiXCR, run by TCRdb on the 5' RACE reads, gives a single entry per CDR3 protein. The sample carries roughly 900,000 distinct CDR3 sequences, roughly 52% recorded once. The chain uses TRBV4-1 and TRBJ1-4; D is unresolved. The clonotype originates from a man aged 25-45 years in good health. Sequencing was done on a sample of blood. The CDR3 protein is CAGEDPTNEKLFF. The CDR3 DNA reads TGCGCCGGGGAGGATCCAACTAATGAAAAACTGTTTTTT.